The clone carrying this T cell receptor (beta chain) was picked up many times. The antigen is undetermined. The TCR beta CDR3 regions underwent amplification using RNA transcripts as the source. A set of HTBI primers served as the primers for a first-round RT-PCR of the TCR CDR3. TCRdb itself ran the multiplex PCR reads through MiXCR, one entry per CDR3 protein. The table includes about 700,000 distinct CDR3 sequences, 14% detected once. These data belong to a study of T cells in Graves' hyperthyroidism and ophthalmopathy. Study findings and constraints: Blood samples included most of the expanded thyroid clonotypes exceeding 0.001.

The V end lost 3 bases, the J end lost 1 base, and 9 bases lay between the germline ends. The CDR3 consists of 14 residues. Germline-derived CDR1 and CDR2 are SEHNR and FQNEAQ (reference sequence). Graves' hyperthyroidism was deemed stable absent ophthalmopathy progression within 18 months. Hyperthyroidism in the patients, aged 18 to 65, was newly diagnosed and under 2 months in duration. The receptor was derived from a woman under 30 with Graves' hyperthyroidism. The genes are TRBV7-9 and TRBJ2-5; D might be TRBD1 or TRBD2, each matching 5 bases. The specimen was blood. The CDR3 here is CASSLAGTQETQYF. The CDR3 region has the DNA TGTGCCAGCAGCTTGGCAGGGACCCAAGAGACCCAGTACTTC.